This paragraph reports one TCR beta chain. This clone occurred once. Its antigen is currently not known. The record has no base qualities; no much larger clone is one base away. According to the germline V gene (reference sequence), CDR1 reads LNHDA and CDR2 reads SQIVND. V is cut by 5 bases and J by 3 bases, and the space between the germline ends is 4 bases. The CDR3 runs 11 residues from the cysteine to the phenylalanine. Solely the CDR3 DNA is kept, with 33 bases framed from the first base. Ulcerative colitis patients had received no immunosuppressive medication before the diagnostic colonoscopy. Blood was sampled at the time of the colonoscopy. The Wizard kit (Promega) was used to extract genomic DNA from blood and intestinal samples. This sample was taken from a study of pediatric ulcerative colitis (dated by TCRdb to about 2019). With respect to the entire study: Pancolitis was present in roughly 7 ulcerative colitis patients and left-sided colitis in two, and histology consistent with ulcerative colitis was found in all of these patients. About nine newly diagnosed, treatment-naive pediatric ulcerative colitis patients and a few non-IBD control children each provided paired blood and rectal samples. The Pediatric Ulcerative Colitis Activity Index classified a couple of patients as having mild disease, four as having moderate disease and three as having acute severe colitis.

The paper's findings and limits, for the study overall: Because repertoires came from total lymphocyte DNA, patterns in rare subsets such as regulatory T cells may not be reflected. For technical reasons, substantially fewer templates were yielded by the blood samples of two patients, and these blood samples were excluded from blood-rectal overlap analysis. Autologous blood-rectal clonal overlap was significantly higher in ulcerative colitis patients than in controls, suggesting increased T cell trafficking to inflamed tissue. Only a handful of individuals were included in the healthy control group, which was small. Controls, mild-moderate and acute severe colitis patients were separated by rectal repertoire features, and reduced rectal diversity due to clonal expansions was observed in acute severe colitis. Two rectal CDR3 clonotypes turned up in every ulcerative colitis patient but in none of the controls.

Using the immunoSEQ TRB Survey service, rearranged CDR3 beta regions were amplified from genomic DNA with multiplex V and J primers. To keep sequencing depth equal across samples, survey-level depth of up to 500,000 reads per sample was applied. The libraries were purified and pooled, then sequenced using Illumina technology. Per the authors' processing: Productive clonality, sample overlap, pairwise scatters, CDR3 beta length, V/D/J gene usage and productiveness were assessed with immunoSEQ online tools. Alongside Shannon and Simpson indices, calculated diversity was computed as the number of unique rearrangements divided by total templates, multiplied by 100. Principal component analysis was performed on Z-score normalized data with the R prcomp function and the ggbiplot package. Morisita's index was used to measure clonal overlap between blood and rectum within each subject. Drawn from immuneACCESS, this table holds only the in-frame rearrangements with V and J called that TCRdb kept. Clones are partly lost; checked studies trace under half to an unresolved V gene and leave the rest unexplained. The V and J calls and clone size were taken over from that table, and D and trimming were inferred from the DNA. The sample table contains roughly 70,000 clones; only one count was recorded for 70% to 90% of them. Together, the top ten hold around 3.6% of the sample.

This clonotype originated in a boy between 10 and 17 years old with severe ulcerative colitis. Here the chain combines TRBV19 and TRBJ1-1; the D gene lacks a confident call. The sample taken for sequencing was blood. The CDR3 protein is CASSLYTEAFF. The nucleotide sequence is TGTGCCAGTAGTTTATACACTGAAGCTTTCTTT.